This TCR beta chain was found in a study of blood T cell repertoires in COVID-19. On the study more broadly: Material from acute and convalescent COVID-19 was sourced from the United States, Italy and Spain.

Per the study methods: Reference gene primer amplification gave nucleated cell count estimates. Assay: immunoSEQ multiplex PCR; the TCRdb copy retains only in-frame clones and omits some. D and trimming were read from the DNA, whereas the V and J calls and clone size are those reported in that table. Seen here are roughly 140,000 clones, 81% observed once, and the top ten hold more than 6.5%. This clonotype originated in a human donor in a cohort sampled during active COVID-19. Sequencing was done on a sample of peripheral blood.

CDR3 sequence (DNA): TGTGCCAGCAGCTTAGTGCCGGGTAACACTGAAGCTTTCTTT. It is translated as CASSLVPGNTEAFF. The chain joins TRBV7-9 to TRBJ1-1, with no clear D. The CDR3 has 14 amino acids. The V gene's germline CDR1 is SEHNR and CDR2 FQNEAQ (reference sequence). The V end was cut by 1 base, the J end by 2 bases, with 8 bases between.